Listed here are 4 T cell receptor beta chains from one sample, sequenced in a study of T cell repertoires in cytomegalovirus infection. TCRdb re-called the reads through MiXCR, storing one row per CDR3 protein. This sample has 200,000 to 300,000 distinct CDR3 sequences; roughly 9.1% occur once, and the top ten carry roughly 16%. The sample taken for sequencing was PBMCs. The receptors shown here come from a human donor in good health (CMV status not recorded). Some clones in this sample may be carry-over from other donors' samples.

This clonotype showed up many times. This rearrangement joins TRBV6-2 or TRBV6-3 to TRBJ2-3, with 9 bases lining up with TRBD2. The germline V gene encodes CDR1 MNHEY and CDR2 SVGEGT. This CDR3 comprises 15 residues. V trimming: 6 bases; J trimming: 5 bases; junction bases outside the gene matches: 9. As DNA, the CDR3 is TGTGCCAGCAGGCTAGCGGGGTATGAGGAAGATACGCAGTATTTT. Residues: CASRLAGYEEDTQYF.

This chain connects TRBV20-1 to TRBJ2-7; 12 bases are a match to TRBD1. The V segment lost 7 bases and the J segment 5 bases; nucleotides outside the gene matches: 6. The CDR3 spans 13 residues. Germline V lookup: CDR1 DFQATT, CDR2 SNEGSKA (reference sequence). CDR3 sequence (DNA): TGCAGTGGCCTGGGACAGGGGGCTCACGAGCAGTACTTC. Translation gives CSGLGQGAHEQYF.

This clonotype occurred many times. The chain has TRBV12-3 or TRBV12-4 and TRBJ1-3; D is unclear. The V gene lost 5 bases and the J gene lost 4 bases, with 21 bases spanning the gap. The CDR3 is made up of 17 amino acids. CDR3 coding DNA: TGTGCCAGCAGTCCCACACTTTCCCGACTAGGAGGAAACACCATATATTTT. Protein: CASSPTLSRLGGNTIYF.

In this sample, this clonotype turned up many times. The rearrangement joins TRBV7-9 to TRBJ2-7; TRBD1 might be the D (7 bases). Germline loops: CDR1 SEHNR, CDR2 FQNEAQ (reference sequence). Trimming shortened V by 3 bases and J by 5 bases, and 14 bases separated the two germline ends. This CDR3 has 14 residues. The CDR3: CASSFGQGGDEQYF. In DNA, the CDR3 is TGTGCCAGCAGCTTTGGCCAGGGGGGAGACGAGCAGTACTTC.